This T cell receptor (beta chain) was identified in a study of cytomegalovirus exposure and HLA in healthy donors. As for this clone: Its specificity is unknown.

This CDR3 region has 16 residues. V was shortened by 0 bases and J by 3 bases, with 14 bases between the two germline ends. The germline V gene encodes CDR1 SGHDN and CDR2 FVKESK. PCR was performed using 60 Vbeta and 13 Jbeta primers. Data came from immunoSEQ multiplex PCR; TCRdb stores just in-frame clones and leaves some out. The sample has 130,000 or so clones, approximately 85% seen once. The study, taken as a whole, reports: Earlier findings revealed that most TCR beta V segments proved productive either about 90% or about 30% of the time.

The specimen sequenced was PBMCs. The J gene is TRBJ1-1, the V gene TRBV14; no clear D. This TCR was sampled from a woman aged 30 to 39 in good health and CMV-seropositive. The CDR3 nucleotides read TGTGCCAGCAGCCAAGAAGGTGAGGGTCGGGACACTGAAGCTTTCTTT. Its translation is CASSQEGEGRDTEAFF.